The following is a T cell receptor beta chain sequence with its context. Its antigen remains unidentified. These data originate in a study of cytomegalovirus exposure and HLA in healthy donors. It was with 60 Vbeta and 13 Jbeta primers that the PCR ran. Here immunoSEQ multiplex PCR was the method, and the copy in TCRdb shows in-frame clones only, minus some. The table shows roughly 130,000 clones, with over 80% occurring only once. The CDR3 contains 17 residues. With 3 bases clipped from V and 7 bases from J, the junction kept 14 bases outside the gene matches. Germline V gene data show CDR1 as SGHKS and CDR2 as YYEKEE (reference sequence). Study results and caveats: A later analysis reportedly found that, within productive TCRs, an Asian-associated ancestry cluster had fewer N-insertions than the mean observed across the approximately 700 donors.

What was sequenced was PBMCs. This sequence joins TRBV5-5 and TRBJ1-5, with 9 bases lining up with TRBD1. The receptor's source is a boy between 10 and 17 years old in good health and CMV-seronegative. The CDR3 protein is CASSSPDETGGSQPQHF. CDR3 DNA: TGTGCCAGCAGCTCCCCGGATGAGACAGGGGGGAGCCAGCCCCAGCATTTT.